This TCR beta chain was observed in a study of cytomegalovirus exposure and HLA in healthy donors. This PCR relied on a set of 60 Vbeta primers and 13 Jbeta primers. Data came from immunoSEQ multiplex PCR; TCRdb stores just in-frame clones and leaves some out. The data hold 150,000 to 200,000 clones, with roughly 79% observed a single time. Unmatched junction bases numbered 9, after V lost 5 bases and J lost 5 bases. Per germline, CDR1 MGHRA and CDR2 YSYEKL. CDR3 length: 14 residues. Sequencing used PBMCs. The chain has TRBV4-1 and TRBJ2-7, with 7 bases lining up with TRBD1. This TCR derives from a woman between 50 and 59 years old in good health and CMV-seropositive. The CDR3 here is CASSTRDSGHEQYF. The CDR3 DNA follows: TGCGCCAGCAGCACTCGGGACAGCGGCCACGAGCAGTACTTC.